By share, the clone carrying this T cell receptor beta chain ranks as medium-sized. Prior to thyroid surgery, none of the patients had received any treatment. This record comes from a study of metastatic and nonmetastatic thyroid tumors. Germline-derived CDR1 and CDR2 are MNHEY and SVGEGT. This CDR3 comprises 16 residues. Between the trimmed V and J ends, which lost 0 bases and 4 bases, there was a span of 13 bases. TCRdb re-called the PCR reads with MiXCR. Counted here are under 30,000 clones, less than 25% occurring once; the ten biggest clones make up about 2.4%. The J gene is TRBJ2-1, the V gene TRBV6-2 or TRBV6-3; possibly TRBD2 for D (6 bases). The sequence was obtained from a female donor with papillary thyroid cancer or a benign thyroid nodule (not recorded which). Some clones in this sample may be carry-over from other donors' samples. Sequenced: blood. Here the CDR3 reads CASSYSTAGRYNEQFF. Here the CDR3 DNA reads TGTGCCAGCAGTTACTCGACGGCGGGACGGTACAATGAGCAGTTCTTC.